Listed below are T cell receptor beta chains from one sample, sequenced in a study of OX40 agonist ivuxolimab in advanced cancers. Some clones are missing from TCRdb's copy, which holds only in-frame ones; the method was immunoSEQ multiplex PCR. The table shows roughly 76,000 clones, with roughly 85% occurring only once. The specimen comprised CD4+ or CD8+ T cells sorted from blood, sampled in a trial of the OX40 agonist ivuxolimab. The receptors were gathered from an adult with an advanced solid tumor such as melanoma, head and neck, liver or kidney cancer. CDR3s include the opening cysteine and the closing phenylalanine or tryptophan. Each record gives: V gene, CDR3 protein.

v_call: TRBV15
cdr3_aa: CATSRDPVPTYEQYF

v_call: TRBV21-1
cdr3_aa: CASSYSQFLNFSGANVLTF

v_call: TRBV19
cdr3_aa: CASSRRGEGYTF

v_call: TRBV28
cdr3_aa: CASSLLADEQYF

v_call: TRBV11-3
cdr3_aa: CASSLVTSIEQYF

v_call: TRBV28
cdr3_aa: CASSLFWDRENEKLFF

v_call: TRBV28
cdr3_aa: CASSTTLTGRTGELFF

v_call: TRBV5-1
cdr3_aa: CASSLSGTAYNEQFF

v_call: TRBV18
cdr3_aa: CASSPSSGVTDTQYF

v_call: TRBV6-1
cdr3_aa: CASSGVFLGYEQYF

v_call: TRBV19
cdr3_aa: CASSPGSSGGQETQYF

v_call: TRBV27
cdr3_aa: CASSLEGATKNIQYF

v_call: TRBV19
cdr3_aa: CASRDGPPVGYTF

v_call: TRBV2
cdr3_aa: CASSGGDRTTDTQYF

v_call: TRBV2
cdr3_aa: CASSPGQGQETQYF

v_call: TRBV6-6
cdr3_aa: CASRSGTSDSYEQYF

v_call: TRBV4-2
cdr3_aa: CASSHTGTGERTDTQYF

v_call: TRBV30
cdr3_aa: CAWSLGTGSYYGYTF

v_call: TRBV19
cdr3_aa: CASSIETSVYQETQYF

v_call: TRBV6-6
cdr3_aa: CASTSRSGITGELFF

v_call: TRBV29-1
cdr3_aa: CSVEYRGNTIYF

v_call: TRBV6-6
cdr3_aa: CASSYSYRADTEAFF

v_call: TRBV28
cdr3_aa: CASSLPGSGANVLTF

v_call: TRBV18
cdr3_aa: CASSPSRQGGEKLFF

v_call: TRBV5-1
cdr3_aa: CASSLAGTSGYNEQFF

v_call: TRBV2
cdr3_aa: CASSLDRGGETQYF

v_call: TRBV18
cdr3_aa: CASSLISTGELFF

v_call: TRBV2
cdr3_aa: CASIYSSGRNEQFF

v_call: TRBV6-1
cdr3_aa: CASSGRQGSGGELFF

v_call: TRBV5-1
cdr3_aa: CASSLWLAGPSSTDTQYF

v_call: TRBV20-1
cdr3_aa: CSGTGNYEQYF

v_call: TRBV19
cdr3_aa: CASRSRIIANTGELFF

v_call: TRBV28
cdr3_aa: CASRRTGGVGELFF

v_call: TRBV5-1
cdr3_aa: CASSEGGIGQPQHF

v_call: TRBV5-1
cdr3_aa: CASSLRGGSTDTQYF

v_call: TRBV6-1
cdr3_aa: CASSVHLGNEQFF

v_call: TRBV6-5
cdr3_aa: CASSYSLAGEDDEQFF

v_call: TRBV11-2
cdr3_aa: CASSLGGRAYNEQFF

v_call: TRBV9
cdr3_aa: CASSAAGLAGVGGDTQYF

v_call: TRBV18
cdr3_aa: CASSDAGRGSGTFEQYF